Listed here are 21 T cell receptor beta chains from one sample, sequenced in a study of cytomegalovirus exposure and HLA in healthy donors. The study ran its PCR with 60 Vbeta and 13 Jbeta primers. The data were produced by immunoSEQ multiplex PCR, yet TCRdb's version contains in-frame clones alone and is incomplete. This table has approximately 100,000 clones, approximately 80% appearing once. The source material was PBMCs. The source of these receptors is a female donor in good health and CMV-seropositive.

The J gene is TRBJ2-3, the V gene TRBV6-5, with 10 bases fitting TRBD2. The CDR3 sequence is 15 residues long. Looked up from germline, CDR1 is MNHEY and CDR2 is SVGAGI. Trimming took 5 bases from V and 4 from J; bases not matched to a gene: 6. The CDR3 DNA sequence: TGTGCCAGCAGTCCCCTTAGCGGGGGGCCAGATACGCAGTATTTT. Translated, it gives CASSPLSGGPDTQYF.

The J gene is TRBJ2-5, the V gene TRBV18, with a tentative D call TRBD2 (6 bases). The V end was cut by 6 bases, the J end by 5 bases, with 7 bases between. The CDR3 is 11 residues long. The germline V gene has CDR1 KGHSH and CDR2 LQKENI. The CDR3 sequence: CASSSGETQYF. The CDR3, as DNA: TGTGCCAGCTCTAGCGGTGAGACCCAGTACTTC. Filled out from reference TRBV18 and TRBJ2-5, the complete variable domain reads NAGVMQNPRHLVRRRGQEARLRCSPMKGHSHVYWYRQLPEEGLKFMVYLQKENIIDESGMPKERFSAEFPKEGPSILRIQQVVRGDSAAYFCASSSGETQYFGPGTRLLVL.

The chain employs TRBV19 and TRBJ1-1; tentative D call: TRBD1 (6 bases). The CDR3 contains 13 residues. Germline loops: CDR1 LNHDA, CDR2 SQIVND (reference sequence). Trimming took 4 bases from V and 7 from J, leaving 13 bases between them. The CDR3 protein is CASSRQDPNEAFF. CDR3 coding DNA: TGTGCCAGTAGTAGACAGGATCCCAATGAAGCTTTCTTT.

This chain uses TRBV11-2 with TRBJ2-1, with D tentatively TRBD2 (6 bases). The CDR3 loop spans 14 amino acids. Deletions cut 5 bases from V and 6 bases from J, with 14 bases between. CDR1 and CDR2 from the germline V gene are SGHAT and FQNNGV. DNA of the CDR3: TGTGCCAGCAGCCTCCTTTTGGGGGGCAATGAGCAGTTCTTC. It specifies CASSLLLGGNEQFF.

This clone came up a few times. The chain uses TRBV10-2 and TRBJ1-6; 7 bases match TRBD1. Germline CDR1 and CDR2: WSHSY and SAAADI. The CDR3 contains 14 residues. V dropped 8 bases and J dropped 9; count of bases not matched to a gene: 10. CDR3 protein: CASAPGTVVSPLHF. CDR3 coding DNA: TGCGCCAGCGCCCCCGGGACAGTCGTTTCACCCCTCCACTTT.

V is TRBV5-1 and J is TRBJ2-1; D gene ambiguous. Trimming took off 2 bases at V and 0 bases at J, with 9 bases between the two ends. The CDR3 loop spans 15 amino acids. Per germline, CDR1 SGHRS and CDR2 YFSETQ. CDR3 region: CASSFDTSSYNEQFF. DNA of the CDR3: TGCGCCAGCAGCTTTGACACGAGCTCCTACAATGAGCAGTTCTTC.

V usage is TRBV9 and J usage is TRBJ2-1, with 7 bases fitting TRBD2. CDR1 and CDR2 from the germline V gene are SGDLS and YYNGEE. V lost 3 bases, J lost 7 bases, and 10 bases stayed unmatched. The CDR3 covers 15 residues. The CDR3 sequence: CASSGPVTGGNEQFF. The CDR3 DNA reads as TGTGCCAGCAGCGGACCCGTTACGGGAGGTAATGAGCAGTTCTTC.

There are a few counts of this clone. The chain is built from TRBV7-6 and TRBJ2-3; TRBD2 agrees at 12 bases. V gave up 4 bases and J gave up 2 bases; unmatched junction bases: 7. CDR1 and CDR2 from the germline V gene are SGHVS and FNYEAQ. The CDR3 covers 17 residues. The CDR3 loop reads CASSSLTSGGSTDTQYF. The CDR3 nucleotides are TGTGCCAGCAGCTCTTTGACTAGCGGGGGCTCCACAGATACGCAGTATTTT.

The chain links TRBV11-2 to TRBJ1-6; D not certain. Trimming removed 3 bases from V and 9 bases from J, with 21 bases in between. Germline V gene data show CDR1 as SGHAT and CDR2 as FQNNGV. CDR3 length: 17 amino acids. The CDR3 loop is CASSFYPGFQAGSPLHF. The CDR3 DNA follows: TGTGCCAGCAGCTTTTATCCAGGCTTCCAGGCGGGTTCACCCCTCCACTTT. Filled out from reference TRBV11-2 and TRBJ1-6, the complete variable domain reads EAGVAQSPRYKIIEKRQSVAFWCNPISGHATLYWYQQILGQGPKLLIQFQNNGVVDDSQLPKDRFSAERLKGVDSTLKIQPAKLEDSAVYLCASSFYPGFQAGSPLHFGNGTRLTVT.

The chain carries TRBV7-9 and TRBJ2-3, with TRBD2 identical over 13 bases. CDR1 is SEHNR, CDR2 FQNEAQ, per germline (reference sequence). V was clipped by 1 base and J by 6 bases; unmatched bases: 7. The CDR3 has 17 amino acids. This CDR3 is CASSLEPGLAGADTQYF. DNA of the CDR3: TGTGCCAGCAGCTTAGAGCCCGGACTAGCGGGAGCGGATACGCAGTATTTT.

In its sample, this clone was seen once. CDR3 sequence reads: CASSPLPQGGTGELFF. DNA of the CDR3: TGTGCCAGCAGCCCTCTACCCCAGGGGGGCACCGGGGAGCTGTTTTTT. The rearrangement joins TRBV7-8 to TRBJ2-2; TRBD1 might be the D (7 bases). The CDR3 extends over 16 amino acids. Germline CDR1 and CDR2: SGHVS and FQNEAQ. V was trimmed by 5 bases and J by 4 bases, leaving 17 bases between them. Combining the CDR3 with reference TRBV7-8 and TRBJ2-2 gives the whole variable domain GAGVSQSPRYKVAKRGQDVALRCDPISGHVSLFWYQQALGQGPEFLTYFQNEAQLDKSGLPSDRFFAERPEGSVSTLKIQRTQQEDSAVYLCASSPLPQGGTGELFFGEGSRLTVL.

The genes are TRBV5-1 and TRBJ2-1, with 10 bases matching TRBD2. V lost 10 bases to trimming and J lost 6 bases; unmatched junction nucleotides: 10. Germline lookup yields CDR1 SGHRS and CDR2 YFSETQ. This CDR3 has 14 residues. In nucleotides, the CDR3 is TGCGCCGTCCGCGGGGCTAGCGGGGGCAATGAGCAGTTCTTC. Translated: CAVRGASGGNEQFF.

This rearrangement joins TRBV4-1 to TRBJ2-1; 8 bases fit TRBD1. The CDR3 loop spans 14 amino acids. CDR1 MGHRA and CDR2 YSYEKL come from the germline V gene. The trim removed 4 bases at V and 13 bases at J, leaving 12 bases unmatched. CDR3 DNA sequence: TGCGCCAGCAGCCGAGATCAGGGGGCAACGGATCAGTTCTTC. Amino acid sequence: CASSRDQGATDQFF.

The chain is built from TRBV7-2 and TRBJ1-1; TRBD1 matches 8 bases. V was pared by 4 bases and J by 5 bases, with 6 bases of the junction left unmatched. The CDR3 is 14 residues long. Germline V lookup: CDR1 SGHTA, CDR2 FQGNSA. The CDR3 loop is CASSSRQGRTEAFF. Here the CDR3 DNA reads TGTGCCAGCAGCTCAAGACAGGGGAGGACTGAAGCTTTCTTT.

The rearrangement joins TRBV4-1 to TRBJ2-7; 9 nucleotides agree with TRBD1. The CDR3 sequence is 17 residues long. V trimming: 1 base; J trimming: 2 bases; junction bases outside the gene matches: 9. Germline loops: CDR1 MGHRA, CDR2 YSYEKL. The CDR3 region is CASSQAEVGDRAYEQYF. The DNA of the CDR3 is TGCGCCAGCAGCCAAGCTGAGGTCGGGGACAGGGCCTACGAGCAGTACTTC.

The gene calls are TRBV30 and TRBJ1-1; unclear D gene. Germline V gives CDR1 GTSNPN, CDR2 SVGIG (reference sequence). The CDR3 runs 13 residues. Trimming cost V 3 bases and J 4 bases, with 12 bases left between them. The CDR3 DNA reads as TGTGCCTGGAGGGGTTCGGGGAGCACTGAAGCTTTCTTT. As protein: CAWRGSGSTEAFF.

This chain connects TRBV5-4 to TRBJ2-5; 10 bases map to TRBD2. The germline V gene has CDR1 SGHNT and CDR2 YYREEE (reference sequence). This CDR3 contains 16 residues. J was trimmed by 2 bases and V by 3 bases; bases with no gene match: 7. In DNA, the CDR3 is TGTGCCAGCAGCTCTCCCCTTAGCGGGGGGCAAGAGACCCAGTACTTC. Protein product: CASSSPLSGGQETQYF.

This sequence joins TRBV7-2 and TRBJ1-5; D is unresolved. Germline V CDR1 and CDR2: SGHTA, FQGNSA. V was clipped by 2 bases and J by 1 base, with 6 bases between them. The CDR3 has 14 residues. CDR3 amino acids: CASSLPGSNQPQHF. The CDR3 nucleotides read TGTGCCAGCAGCTTACCGGGGAGCAATCAGCCCCAGCATTTT.

The chain joins TRBV25-1 to TRBJ2-2, with TRBD2 identical over 10 bases. The CDR3 length is 17 residues. Germline lookup yields CDR1 MGHDK and CDR2 SYGVNS. V shed 1 base, J shed 1 base, and the junction held 3 bases outside the gene matches. The CDR3 loop is CASSESGTSVNTGELFF. The CDR3 DNA sequence: TGTGCCAGCAGTGAATCGGGGACTAGCGTGAACACCGGGGAGCTGTTTTTT. Combining the CDR3 with reference TRBV25-1 and TRBJ2-2 gives the whole variable domain EADIYQTPRYLVIGTGKKITLECSQTMGHDKMYWYQQDPGMELHLIHYSYGVNSTEKGDLSSESTVSRIRTEHFPLTLESARPSHTSQYLCASSESGTSVNTGELFFGEGSRLTVL.

This clone was found once. CDR3 sequence reads: CASSSRLTSTDTQYF. Here the CDR3 DNA reads TGTGCCAGCAGCTCCCGACTAACTAGCACAGATACGCAGTATTTT. This chain joins TRBV21-1 and TRBJ2-3; TRBD2, the table's D call, lacks a check against the DNA. TRBV21-1 is annotated as a pseudogene. There are 15 residues in the CDR3.

The V call is TRBV18, the J call TRBJ1-1; D may be TRBD1 (5 bases). This CDR3 has 16 amino acids. The V end lost 0 bases, the J end lost 4 bases, and 15 bases lay between the germline ends. Germline values: CDR1 KGHSH, CDR2 LQKENI. The DNA for the CDR3 is TGTGCCAGCTCACCACCTATCGGCAATGGGGCCACTGAAGCTTTCTTT. This translates into CASSPPIGNGATEAFF.